This record concerns one T cell receptor (beta chain) sequence. These data come from a study of preoperative IRX-2 immunotherapy in early breast cancer. Specified treatment: preoperative locoregional IRX-2 cytokine immunotherapy. Samples came from a phase Ib trial of preoperative locoregional IRX-2 cytokine immunotherapy. The V gene's germline CDR1 is SGHDT and CDR2 YYEEEE. After removal of 0 bases from V and 12 bases from J, the junction contained 11 bases not matched to a gene. The CDR3 runs 14 residues. Using immunoSEQ multiplex PCR, the repertoire was profiled, and TCRdb retains in-frame clones only, with some absent. The sample has more than 50,000 clones; roughly 94% are singletons.

Sample collection was performed from a patient treated with IRX-2 immunotherapy. The chain links TRBV5-6 to TRBJ1-2, with 7 positions matching TRBD1. The origin of this receptor is a human donor with breast cancer. CDR3: CASSLVAGGQINTF. Here the CDR3 DNA reads TGTGCCAGCAGCTTGGTGGCAGGGGGGCAAATCAACACCTTC. Combining the CDR3 with reference TRBV5-6 and TRBJ1-2 gives the whole variable domain DAGVTQSPTHLIKTRGQQVTLRCSPKSGHDTVSWYQQALGQGPQFIFQYYEEEERQRGNFPDRFSGHQFPNYSSELNVNALLLGDSALYLCASSLVAGGQINTFGSGTRLTVV.